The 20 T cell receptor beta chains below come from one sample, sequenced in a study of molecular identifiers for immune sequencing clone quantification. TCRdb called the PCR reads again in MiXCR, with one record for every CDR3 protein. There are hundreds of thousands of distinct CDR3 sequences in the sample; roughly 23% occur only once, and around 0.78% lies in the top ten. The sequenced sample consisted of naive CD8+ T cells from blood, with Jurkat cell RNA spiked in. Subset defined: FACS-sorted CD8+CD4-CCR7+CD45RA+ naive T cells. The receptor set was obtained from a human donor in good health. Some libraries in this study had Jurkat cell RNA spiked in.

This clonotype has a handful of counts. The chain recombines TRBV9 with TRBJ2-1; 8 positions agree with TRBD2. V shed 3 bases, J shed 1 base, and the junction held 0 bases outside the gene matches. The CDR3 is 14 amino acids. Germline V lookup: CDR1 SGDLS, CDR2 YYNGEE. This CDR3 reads CASSGGGSYNEQFF. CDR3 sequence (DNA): TGTGCCAGCAGCGGCGGGGGGTCCTACAATGAGCAGTTCTTC.

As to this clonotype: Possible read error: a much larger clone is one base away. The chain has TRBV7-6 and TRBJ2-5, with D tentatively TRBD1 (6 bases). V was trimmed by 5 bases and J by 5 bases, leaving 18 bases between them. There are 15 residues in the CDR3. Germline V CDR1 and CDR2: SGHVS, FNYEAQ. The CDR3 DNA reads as TGTGCCAGCAGCCTATTCCAGCGAAGGGGGGAGACCCAGTACTTC. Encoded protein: CASSLFQRRGETQYF. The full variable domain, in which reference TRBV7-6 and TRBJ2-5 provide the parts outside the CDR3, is GAGVSQSPRYKVTKRGQDVALRCDPISGHVSLYWYRQALGQGPEFLTYFNYEAQQDKSGLPNDRFSAERPEGSISTLTIQRTEQRDSAMYRCASSLFQRRGETQYFGPGTRLLVL.

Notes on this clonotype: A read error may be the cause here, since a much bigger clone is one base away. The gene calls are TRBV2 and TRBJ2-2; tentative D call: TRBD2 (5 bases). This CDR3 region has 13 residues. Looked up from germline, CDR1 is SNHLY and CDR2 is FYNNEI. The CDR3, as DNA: TGTGCCAGCAGTGAGTCCCAAGCCGGGGAGCTGGTTTTT. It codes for CASSESQAGELVF.

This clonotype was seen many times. The CDR3 is CASSSAGPIIHHPSSYEQYF. The CDR3 nucleotides read TGTGCCAGCAGCTCGGCAGGGCCCATCATCCACCATCCTAGCTCCTACGAGCAGTACTTC. The gene calls are TRBV7-9 and TRBJ2-7; tentative D call: TRBD1 (5 bases). V shed 4 bases and J shed 0 bases, with 28 bases lying between them. CDR1 is SEHNR, CDR2 FQNEAQ, per germline (reference sequence). The CDR3 has 20 residues. Full variable domain (missing parts from reference TRBV7-9 and TRBJ2-7): DTGVSQNPRHKITKRGQNVTFRCDPISEHNRLYWYRQTLGQGPEFLTYFQNEAQLEKSRLLSDRFSAERPKGSFSTLEIQRTEQGDSAMYLCASSSAGPIIHHPSSYEQYFGPGTRLTVT.

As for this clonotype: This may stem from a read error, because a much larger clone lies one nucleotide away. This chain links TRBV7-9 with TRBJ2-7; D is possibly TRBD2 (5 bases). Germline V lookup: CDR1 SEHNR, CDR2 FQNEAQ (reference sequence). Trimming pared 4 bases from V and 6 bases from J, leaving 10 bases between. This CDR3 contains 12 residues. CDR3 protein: CASSSGWVEQYF. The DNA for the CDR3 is TGTGCCAGCAGCTCGGGGTGGGTCGAGCAGTACTTC.

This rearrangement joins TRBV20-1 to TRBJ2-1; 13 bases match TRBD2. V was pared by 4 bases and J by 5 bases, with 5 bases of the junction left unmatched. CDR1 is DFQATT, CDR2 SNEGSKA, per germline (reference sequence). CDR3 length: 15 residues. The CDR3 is CSAIGLAGAHNEQFF. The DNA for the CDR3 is TGCAGTGCTATAGGACTAGCGGGGGCCCACAATGAGCAGTTCTTC.

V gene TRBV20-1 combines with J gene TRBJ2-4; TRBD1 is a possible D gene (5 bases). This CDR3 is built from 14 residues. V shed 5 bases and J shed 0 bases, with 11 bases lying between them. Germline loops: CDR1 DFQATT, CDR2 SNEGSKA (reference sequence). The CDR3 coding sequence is TGCAGTGCTCAAGACAGAGTAGCCAAAAACATTCAGTACTTC. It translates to CSAQDRVAKNIQYF.

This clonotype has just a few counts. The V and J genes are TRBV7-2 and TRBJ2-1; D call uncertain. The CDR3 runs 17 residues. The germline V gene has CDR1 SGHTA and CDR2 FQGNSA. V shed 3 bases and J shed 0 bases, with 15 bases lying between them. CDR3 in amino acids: CASSFPDSPSSYNEQFF. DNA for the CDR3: TGTGCCAGCAGCTTTCCCGACTCCCCCTCCTCCTACAATGAGCAGTTCTTC.

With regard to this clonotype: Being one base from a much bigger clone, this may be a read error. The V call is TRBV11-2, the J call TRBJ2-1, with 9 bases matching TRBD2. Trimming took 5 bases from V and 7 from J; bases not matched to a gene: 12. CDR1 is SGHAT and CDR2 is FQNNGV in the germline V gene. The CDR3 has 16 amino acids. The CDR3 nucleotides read TGTGCCAGCAGCGTACGTTCGGGACTAGCAGGAAATGAGCAGTTCTTC. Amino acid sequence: CASSVRSGLAGNEQFF.

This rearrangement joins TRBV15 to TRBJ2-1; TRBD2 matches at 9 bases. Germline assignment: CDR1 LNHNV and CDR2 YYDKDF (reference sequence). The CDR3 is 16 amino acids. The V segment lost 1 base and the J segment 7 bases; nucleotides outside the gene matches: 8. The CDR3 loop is CATSRVVSGSRNEQFF. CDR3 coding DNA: TGTGCCACCAGCAGAGTGGTTAGCGGGAGTCGGAATGAGCAGTTCTTC.

CDR3 in DNA: TGTGCCAGTAGTGGGACTGACTATAGCAATCAGCCCCAGCATTTT. It specifies CASSGTDYSNQPQHF. The V and J genes are TRBV19 and TRBJ1-5; tentatively, D is TRBD1 (5 bases). Trimming took off 5 bases at V and 0 bases at J, with 11 bases between the two ends. CDR3 size: 15 residues. In germline, CDR1 is LNHDA, CDR2 SQIVND (reference sequence).

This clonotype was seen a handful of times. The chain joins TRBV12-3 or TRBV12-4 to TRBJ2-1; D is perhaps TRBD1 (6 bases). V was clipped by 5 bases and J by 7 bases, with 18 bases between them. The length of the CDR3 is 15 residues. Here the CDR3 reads CASSHGLGAGNEQFF. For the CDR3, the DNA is TGTGCCAGCAGTCACGGACTGGGGGCAGGTAATGAGCAGTTCTTC.

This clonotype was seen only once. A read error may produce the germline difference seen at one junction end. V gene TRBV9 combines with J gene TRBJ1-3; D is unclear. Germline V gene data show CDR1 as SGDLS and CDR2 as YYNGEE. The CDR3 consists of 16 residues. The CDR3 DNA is TGTGCCAGCAGCGAGGGCTACGGACCTTCTGGAAACACCATACATTTT. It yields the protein CASSEGYGPSGNTIHF.

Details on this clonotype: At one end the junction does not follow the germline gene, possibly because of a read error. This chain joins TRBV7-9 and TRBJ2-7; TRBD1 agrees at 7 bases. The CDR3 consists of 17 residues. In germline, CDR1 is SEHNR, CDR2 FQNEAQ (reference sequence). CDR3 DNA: TGTGCCGGCAGCCAGGACTCGACAGGGCGGTTCTCCTACGAGCAGTACTTC. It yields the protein CAGSQDSTGRFSYEQYF.

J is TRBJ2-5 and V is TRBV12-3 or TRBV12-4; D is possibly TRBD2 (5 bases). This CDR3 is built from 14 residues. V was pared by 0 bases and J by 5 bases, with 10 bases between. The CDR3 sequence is CASSLAIRGETQYF. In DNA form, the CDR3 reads TGTGCCAGCAGTTTAGCAATCCGAGGGGAGACCCAGTACTTC.

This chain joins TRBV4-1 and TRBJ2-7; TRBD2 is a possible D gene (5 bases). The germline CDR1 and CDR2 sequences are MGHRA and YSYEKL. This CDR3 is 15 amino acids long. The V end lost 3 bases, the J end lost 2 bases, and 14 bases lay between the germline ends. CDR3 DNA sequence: TGCGCCAGCAGCCATTATATGGAGGCAGCCTACGAGCAGTACTTC. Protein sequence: CASSHYMEAAYEQYF.

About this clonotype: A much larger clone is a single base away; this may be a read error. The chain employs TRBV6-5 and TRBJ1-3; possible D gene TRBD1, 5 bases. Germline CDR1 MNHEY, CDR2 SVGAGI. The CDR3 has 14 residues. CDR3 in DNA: TGTGCCAGCAGTTGGCAGGGTGCTGGAGACACCATATATTTT. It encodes CASSWQGAGDTIYF.

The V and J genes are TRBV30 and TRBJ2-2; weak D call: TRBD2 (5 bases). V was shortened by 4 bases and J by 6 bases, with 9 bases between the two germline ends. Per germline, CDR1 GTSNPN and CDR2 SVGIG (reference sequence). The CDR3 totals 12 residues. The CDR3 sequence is CAWNRGSGELFF. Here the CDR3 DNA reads TGTGCCTGGAACCGGGGATCCGGGGAGCTGTTTTTT.

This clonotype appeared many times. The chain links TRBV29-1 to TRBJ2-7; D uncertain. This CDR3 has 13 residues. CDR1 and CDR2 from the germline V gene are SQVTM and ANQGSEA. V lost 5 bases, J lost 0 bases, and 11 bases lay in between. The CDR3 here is CSVLSPNSYEQYF. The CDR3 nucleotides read TGCAGCGTTTTGTCCCCGAACTCCTACGAGCAGTACTTC.

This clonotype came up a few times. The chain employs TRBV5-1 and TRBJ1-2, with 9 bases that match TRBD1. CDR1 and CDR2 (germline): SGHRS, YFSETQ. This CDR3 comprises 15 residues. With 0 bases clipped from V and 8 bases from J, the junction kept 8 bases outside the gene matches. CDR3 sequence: CASSLGTGVLEGYTF. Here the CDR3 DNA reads TGCGCCAGCAGCTTGGGGACAGGGGTCCTCGAGGGCTACACCTTC.